Following are 11 T cell receptor beta chains from one sample sequenced in a study of long-term antiretroviral therapy in people with HIV. Run at survey level, the immunoSEQ assay was version v3.0. Repertoires were generated with immunoSEQ multiplex PCR, while TCRdb's copy carries only in-frame clones and drops some. Among about 28,000 clones listed, roughly 88% were seen once. Here the sequenced sample was unsorted PBMCs, taken nearly 2.9 years after starting antiretroviral therapy. These receptors all stem from a man between 25 and 39 years old with HIV.

The chain is built from TRBV6-5 and TRBJ2-5; D might be TRBD1 or TRBD2, each matching 6 bases. From germline, CDR1 is MNHEY and CDR2 SVGAGI. V lost 0 bases to trimming and J lost 1 base, with 12 bases between them. CDR3 length: 16 residues. CDR3 residues: CASSYSAGHLQETQYF. As DNA, the CDR3 is TGTGCCAGCAGTTACTCGGCGGGACACCTCCAAGAGACCCAGTACTTC.

This clone was recorded only once. The chain joins TRBV11-2 to TRBJ2-7, with D possibly TRBD1 on 6 matching bases. Germline loops: CDR1 SGHAT, CDR2 FQNNGV. The V end was cut by 1 base, the J end by 6 bases, with 10 bases between. CDR3 size: 13 residues. The CDR3 region is CASSLAAGVEQYF. In DNA, the CDR3 is TGTGCCAGCAGCTTAGCCGCAGGGGTCGAGCAGTACTTC. The whole variable domain, filled in from reference TRBV11-2 and TRBJ2-7, reads EAGVAQSPRYKIIEKRQSVAFWCNPISGHATLYWYQQILGQGPKLLIQFQNNGVVDDSQLPKDRFSAERLKGVDSTLKIQPAKLEDSAVYLCASSLAAGVEQYFGPGTRLTVT.

This chain uses TRBV27 with TRBJ2-1, with a tentative D call TRBD1 (5 bases). V lost 6 bases and J lost 4, with 13 bases in between. The germline CDR1 and CDR2 sequences are MNHEY and SMNVEV (reference sequence). There are 14 residues in the CDR3. The DNA for the CDR3 is TGTGCCAGCAGGGGGCCCGCCGCATACAATGAGCAGTTCTTC. This translates into CASRGPAAYNEQFF.

This chain's CDR3 is CASSPGTGRSGANVLTF. The CDR3 DNA sequence: TGTGCCAGCAGTCCCGGGACAGGGAGGTCTGGGGCCAACGTCCTGACTTTC. V usage is TRBV2 and J usage is TRBJ2-6, with TRBD1 identical over 9 bases. J was trimmed by 1 base and V by 5 bases; bases with no gene match: 6. CDR3 length equals 17 residues. Per the germline V gene, CDR1 is SNHLY and CDR2 is FYNNEI.

V gene TRBV5-6 combines with J gene TRBJ2-5; no clear D gene. TRBJ2-7 matches the DNA end more closely, so the J call is doubtful. The CDR3 spans 14 residues. Per germline, CDR1 SGHDT and CDR2 YYEEEE. The CDR3 loop is CASSLGRRTYEQYF. CDR3 nucleotides: TGTGCCAGCAGCTTGGGGCGACGAACCTACGAGCAGTACTTC.

This clone was found a few times. V gene TRBV28 combines with J gene TRBJ1-2; D not resolved. The ends were cut back, 1 base at V and 0 bases at J, with 12 bases in the middle. Germline lookup yields CDR1 MDHEN and CDR2 SYDVKM. The CDR3 covers 16 residues. CDR3 residues: CASSLLPTMPNYGYTF. CDR3 DNA: TGTGCCAGCAGTTTATTGCCTACTATGCCTAACTATGGCTACACCTTC.

V is TRBV27 and J is TRBJ2-2; unclear D gene. The CDR3 loop spans 13 amino acids. CDR1 is MNHEY, CDR2 SMNVEV, per germline (reference sequence). Deletions cut 3 bases from V and 0 bases from J, with 2 bases between. CDR3 nucleotides: TGTGCCAGCAGTTTCCCGAACACCGGGGAGCTGTTTTTT. Translating it yields CASSFPNTGELFF.

The chain recombines TRBV7-9 with TRBJ1-5, with D unclear. The germline CDR1 and CDR2 sequences are SEHNR and FQNEAQ (reference sequence). The CDR3 consists of 14 residues. The V end was cut by 1 base, the J end by 3 bases, with 7 bases between. The CDR3 DNA is TGTGCCAGCAGCTTAGGGACTACCAATCAGCCCCAGCATTTT. This translates into CASSLGTTNQPQHF.

DNA of the CDR3: TGTGCCAGCTCAGGAGACAGGGGGGACTACGAGCAGTACTTC. Translation: CASSGDRGDYEQYF. The chain links TRBV18 to TRBJ2-7; 9 positions agree with TRBD1. CDR1 KGHSH and CDR2 LQKENI come from the germline V gene. CDR3 length: 14 residues. Trimming removed 5 bases from V and 3 bases from J; junction bases left unmatched: 5.

This chain links TRBV10-3 with TRBJ1-1; a weak D match, TRBD1 (5 bases). Between the trimmed V and J ends, which lost 3 bases and 0 bases, there was a span of 11 bases. Germline V CDR1 and CDR2: ENHRY, SYGVKD. The length of the CDR3 is 15 residues. In DNA form, the CDR3 reads TGTGCCATCAGTGATCCGGGACGGATGAACACTGAAGCTTTCTTT. Its protein is CAISDPGRMNTEAFF.

The rearrangement links TRBV13 to TRBJ2-2; TRBD2 is a possible D gene (5 bases). V was cut by 5 bases and J by 0 bases, with 16 bases left in between. CDR1 and CDR2 (germline): PRHDT, FYEKMQ (reference sequence). CDR3 length: 17 amino acids. CDR3 protein: CASSIPAARSNTGELFF. CDR3 nucleotides: TGTGCCAGCAGCATCCCAGCGGCCCGCTCGAACACCGGGGAGCTGTTTTTT.